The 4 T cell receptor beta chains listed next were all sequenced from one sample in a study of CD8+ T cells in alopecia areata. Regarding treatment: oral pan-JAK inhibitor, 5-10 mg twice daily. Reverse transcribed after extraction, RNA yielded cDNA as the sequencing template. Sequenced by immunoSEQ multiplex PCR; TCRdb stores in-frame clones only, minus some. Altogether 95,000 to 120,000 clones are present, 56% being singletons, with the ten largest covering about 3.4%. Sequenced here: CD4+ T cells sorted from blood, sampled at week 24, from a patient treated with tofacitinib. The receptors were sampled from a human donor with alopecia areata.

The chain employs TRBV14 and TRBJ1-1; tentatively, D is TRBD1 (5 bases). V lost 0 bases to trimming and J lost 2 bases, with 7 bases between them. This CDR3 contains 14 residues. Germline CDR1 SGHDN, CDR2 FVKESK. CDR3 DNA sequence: TGTGCCAGCAGCCAAGACAGGGTTAACACTGAAGCTTTCTTT. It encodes CASSQDRVNTEAFF. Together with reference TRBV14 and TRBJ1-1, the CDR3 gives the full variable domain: EAGVTQFPSHSVIEKGQTVTLRCDPISGHDNLYWYRRVMGKEIKFLLHFVKESKQDESGMPNNRFLAERTGGTYSTLKVQPAELEDSGVYFCASSQDRVNTEAFFGQGTRLTVV.

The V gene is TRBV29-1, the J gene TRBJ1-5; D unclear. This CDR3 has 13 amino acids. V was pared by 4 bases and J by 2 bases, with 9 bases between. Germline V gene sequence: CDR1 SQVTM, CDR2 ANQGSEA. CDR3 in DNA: TGCAGCGTTGGAGGCGGAGGCAATCAGCCCCAGCATTTT. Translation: CSVGGGGNQPQHF.

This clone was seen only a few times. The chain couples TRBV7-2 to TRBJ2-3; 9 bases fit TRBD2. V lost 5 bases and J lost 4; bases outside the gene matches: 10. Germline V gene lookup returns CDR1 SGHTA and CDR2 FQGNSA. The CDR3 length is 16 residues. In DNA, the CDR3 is TGTGCCAGCAGCCCCCGAAGGCGGGGGGGAGCAGATACGCAGTATTTT. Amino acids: CASSPRRRGGADTQYF.

CDR3 sequence (DNA): TGTGCCAGCAGCTTGGGCAGGAACACTGAAGCTTTCTTT. Translating gives CASSLGRNTEAFF. This chain connects TRBV5-6 to TRBJ1-1; D gene uncertain. Germline-derived CDR1 and CDR2 are SGHDT and YYEEEE. The V end was cut by 0 bases, the J end by 1 base, with 4 bases between. This CDR3 is 13 amino acids long.